This is a list of T cell receptor beta chains from one sample in a study of shared clonotypes between healthy human individuals. Profiling relied on immunoSEQ multiplex PCR, and the TCRdb table lists in-frame clones only, not all of them. In the table there are approximately 840,000 clones, about 96% of which are singletons. Sequenced input: naive CD8+ T cells sorted from blood. The source is a man aged 25 to 40 in good health. CDR3s include the opening cysteine and the closing phenylalanine or tryptophan. The D gene is left open where the match is weak. Clone size, where shown, is once, few, many, or a class for clones that have expanded.

-,TRBJ2-3,TRBV28,-,TGTGCCAGCAGTTCCGGGACTTACAGCACAGATACGCAGTATTTT,CASSSGTYSTDTQYF
-,TRBJ2-1,TRBV29-1,TRBD2,TGCAGCGAAAAAGAGGGCGGGAGTTCAAGTGAGCAGTTCTTC,CSEKEGGSSSEQFF
-,TRBJ1-2,TRBV2,TRBD1,TGTGCCAGCAGTGAAGCGGGGGACAGGGGAACATATGGCTACACCTTC,CASSEAGDRGTYGYTF
-,TRBJ1-1,TRBV7-9,-,TGTGCCAGCAGCTTAGTAGGGTCGGCCACTGAAGCTTTCTTT,CASSLVGSATEAFF
once,TRBJ2-1,TRBV9,TRBD2,TGTGCCAGCAGCGTAGGGACTAGCGGAATCTACAATGAGCAGTTCTTC,CASSVGTSGIYNEQFF
-,TRBJ2-1,TRBV4-3,TRBD1,TGCGCCAGCAGCCATACTGCGGGACAGGGTGTCGATGAGCAGTTCTTC,CASSHTAGQGVDEQFF
-,TRBJ1-1,TRBV7-9,TRBD1,TGTGCCAGCAGCTCTGCACAGGGGACGCACACTGAAGCTTTCTTT,CASSSAQGTHTEAFF
-,TRBJ2-1,TRBV19,-,TGTCACGGATGGCGGGACAGCTCCTACAATGAGCAGTTCTTC,CHGWRDSSYNEQFF
-,TRBJ2-3,TRBV7-6,-,TGTGCCAGCAGCACGAAAGGGACAGATACGCAGTATTTT,CASSTKGTDTQYF
-,TRBJ1-1,TRBV9,-,TGTGCCAGCAGCGTAGTGGAGGGCGGGGGTGAAGCTTTCTTT,CASSVVEGGGEAFF
-,TRBJ1-2,TRBV6-5,-,TGTGCCAGCAGTTACGGTACTTTCGGCAGCTATGGCTACACCTTC,CASSYGTFGSYGYTF
-,TRBJ1-5,TRBV18,TRBD1,TGTGCCAGCTCACCGGCGGGACAGGGATATAGCAATCAGCCCCAGCATTTT,CASSPAGQGYSNQPQHF
once,TRBJ2-5,TRBV29-1,-,TGCAGCGTTCTCGATCGGAGCCACGGAGGCGAGACCCAGTACTTC,CSVLDRSHGGETQYF
-,TRBJ1-5,TRBV19,TRBD1,TGTGCCAGTAGTATTGGGACAGGGGGAGTTCAGCCCCAGCATTTT,CASSIGTGGVQPQHF
-,TRBJ2-7,TRBV10-2,TRBD2,TGCGCCAGCAGTACTAGCGACTCCTACGAGCAGTACTTC,CASSTSDSYEQYF
-,TRBJ2-1,TRBV28,-,TGTGCCAGCAGGAGCCCAAGAAGGAGGGAGCAGTTCTTC,CASRSPRRREQFF
-,TRBJ2-5,TRBV28,-,TGTGCCAGCAGTTCCCATGGTGGGTCATGGGGGGTAGAGACCCAGTACTTC,CASSSHGGSWGVETQYF
-,TRBJ2-1,TRBV7-9,-,TGTGCCAGCAGCCCCGAAAACGGCGGTGAGCAGTTCTTC,CASSPENGGEQFF
-,TRBJ2-1,TRBV7-9,-,TGTGCCAGCAGCTTGGCCGACAGTTTCGAGCTCTTC,CASSLADSFELF
-,TRBJ2-1,TRBV9,-,TGTGCCAGCAGCGTAGTGAGGGGGACCAACAATGAGCAGTTCTTC,CASSVVRGTNNEQFF
-,TRBJ2-3,TRBV15,TRBD2,TGTGCCACCAGCAGGGGACTAGCGGAAATCGATACGCAGTATTTT,CATSRGLAEIDTQYF
-,TRBJ2-2,TRBV6-5,-,TGTGCCAGCAGTTACTCCACCGGGGAGCTGTTTTTT,CASSYSTGELFF
-,TRBJ1-5,TRBV27,-,TGTGCCACTGGGATGGGACAGCCCCAGCATTTT,CATGMGQPQHF